A single sample gave rise to the 31 T cell receptor beta chains below, sequenced in a study of blood T cell repertoires in COVID-19 (dated by TCRdb to about 2020). Libraries were constructed by the immunoSEQ multiplex PCR assay. Held by TCRdb, this immuneACCESS table contains in-frame sequences only and omits some clones. Under half of the omission traces to an unresolved V gene where checked; the cause of the rest is unknown. The sample data list 150,000 or so clones, and over 60% of these were observed just once. The leading ten clones occupy 1.5% to 2% of the sample. Input material: peripheral blood. These receptors were taken from an older man with acute or convalescent COVID-19.

Here the CDR3 DNA reads TGTGCCAGCAGCTTCGGACAGGGAGGAGGTTCACCCCTCCACTTT. This encodes CASSFGQGGGSPLHF. V usage is TRBV7-2 and J usage is TRBJ1-6, with 8 bases matching TRBD1. The CDR3 length is 15 residues. Per the germline V gene, CDR1 is SGHTA and CDR2 is FQGNSA. V gave up 3 bases and J gave up 9 bases; unmatched junction bases: 7.

V gene TRBV7-2 combines with J gene TRBJ2-5; D not certain. This CDR3 is 11 amino acids long. Germline assignment: CDR1 SGHTA and CDR2 FQGNSA. Trimming removed 8 bases from V and 5 bases from J, with 9 bases in between. CDR3 nucleotides: TGTGCCAGCGCCCACTCGGAGACCCAGTACTTC. As protein: CASAHSETQYF.

This chain connects TRBV24-1 to TRBJ2-5; D gene uncertain. The germline V gene has CDR1 KGHDR and CDR2 SFDVKD. The CDR3 length is 15 residues. V lost 2 bases, J lost 1 base, and 10 bases lay in between. The DNA of the CDR3 is TGTGCCACCAGTGATTCCACCTACCTCCAAGAGACCCAGTACTTC. This gives the protein CATSDSTYLQETQYF.

In DNA, the CDR3 is TGTGCCAGCTCAGAGGACAGTTCGAACACTGAAGCTTTCTTT. It yields the protein CASSEDSSNTEAFF. This chain uses TRBV18 with TRBJ1-1, with TRBD1 as a possible D gene (6 bases). Trimming pared 5 bases from V and 1 base from J, leaving 11 bases between. The CDR3 runs 14 residues. The V gene's germline CDR1 is KGHSH and CDR2 LQKENI. Combining the CDR3 with reference TRBV18 and TRBJ1-1 gives the whole variable domain NAGVMQNPRHLVRRRGQEARLRCSPMKGHSHVYWYRQLPEEGLKFMVYLQKENIIDESGMPKERFSAEFPKEGPSILRIQQVVRGDSAAYFCASSEDSSNTEAFFGQGTRLTVV.

The J gene is TRBJ1-3, the V gene TRBV5-5; the D is unclear. The CDR3 covers 18 residues. CDR1 is SGHKS, CDR2 YYEKEE, per germline (reference sequence). V lost 4 bases and J lost 0, with 20 bases in between. The CDR3 nucleotides read TGTGCCAGCAGCCGGTCCGGGGTCGTCGCTTCCTCTGGAAACACCATATATTTT. It codes for CASSRSGVVASSGNTIYF. Based on the CDR3 plus reference TRBV5-5 and TRBJ1-3, the full variable domain is DAGVTQSPTHLIKTRGQQVTLRCSPISGHKSVSWYQQVLGQGPQFIFQYYEKEERGRGNFPDRFSARQFPNYSSELNVNALLLGDSALYLCASSRSGVVASSGNTIYFGEGSWLTVV.

The CDR3 nucleotides read TGTGCCAGCAGCTTGAGGTCTAGCGGGGCCGGGGATACGCAGTATTTT. Amino acids: CASSLRSSGAGDTQYF. This chain uses TRBV5-4 with TRBJ2-3; 9 bases align to TRBD2. Germline values: CDR1 SGHNT, CDR2 YYREEE (reference sequence). The V segment lost 1 base and the J segment 6 bases; nucleotides outside the gene matches: 9. This CDR3 spans 16 amino acids.

In DNA form, the CDR3 reads TGTGCCAGTAGTATGGGCTGGGCTGGGTTTAGCAATCAGCCCCAGCATTTT. It translates to CASSMGWAGFSNQPQHF. The chain combines TRBV19 with TRBJ1-5, with D unresolved. Trimming left V 3 bases short and J 0 bases short, with 15 bases between. The CDR3 is 17 residues long. Germline CDR1 is LNHDA and CDR2 is SQIVND (reference sequence).

The chain couples TRBV7-9 to TRBJ1-2; D not certain. Trimming removed 2 bases from V and 8 bases from J, with 15 bases in between. The CDR3 is 14 residues long. Per germline, CDR1 SEHNR and CDR2 FQNEAQ (reference sequence). The CDR3 loop reads CASSLRSSIDGYTF. As DNA, the CDR3 is TGTGCCAGCAGCTTAAGGAGCTCTATTGACGGCTACACCTTC. Based on the CDR3 plus reference TRBV7-9 and TRBJ1-2, the full variable domain is DTGVSQNPRHKITKRGQNVTFRCDPISEHNRLYWYRQTLGQGPEFLTYFQNEAQLEKSRLLSDRFSAERPKGSFSTLEIQRTEQGDSAMYLCASSLRSSIDGYTFGSGTRLTVV.

The CDR3 DNA is TGTGCCAGCACAATGACTCCCTCCTACGAGCAGTACTTC. Amino acids: CASTMTPSYEQYF. This chain connects TRBV5-6 to TRBJ2-7; D call uncertain. The germline gives CDR1 SGHDT, CDR2 YYEEEE. The germline V and J ends were trimmed by 6 bases and 0 bases, with 10 bases remaining between them. The CDR3 consists of 13 residues.

The chain uses TRBV7-9 and TRBJ2-7, with TRBD1 matching 7 bases. J lost 5 bases, V lost 0 bases, and 7 bases had no gene match. The CDR3 covers 15 residues. Germline CDR1 and CDR2: SEHNR and FQNEAQ (reference sequence). The DNA for the CDR3 is TGTGCCAGCAGCTTAGCGACAGGGATGGGGGACGAGCAGTACTTC. This translates into CASSLATGMGDEQYF.

In this sample, this clone turned up a few times. The chain links TRBV9 to TRBJ1-2; no clear D. Trimming took 0 bases from V and 3 from J, leaving 9 bases between them. Germline values: CDR1 SGDLS, CDR2 YYNGEE. CDR3 length: 14 amino acids. The CDR3 DNA sequence: TGTGCCAGCAGCGTAGCTCAGGTTGACTATGGCTACACCTTC. It codes for CASSVAQVDYGYTF.

The chain joins TRBV4-2 to TRBJ2-2; 7 nucleotides agree with TRBD1. V shed 3 bases and J 0 bases; nucleotides not matched to a gene: 4. The CDR3 runs to 16 residues. Looked up from germline, CDR1 is LGHNA and CDR2 is YNFKEQ. The CDR3 loop reads CASSHPDRTNTGELFF. In DNA, the CDR3 is TGTGCCAGCAGCCACCCGGACAGGACGAACACCGGGGAGCTGTTTTTT.

The CDR3 DNA is TGTGCCAGCAGCGGACCGGGGACAGGGGGACAGCCCCAGCATTTT. This sequence encodes CASSGPGTGGQPQHF. The rearrangement joins TRBV7-9 to TRBJ1-5, with 11 bases that match TRBD1. After removal of 5 bases from V and 7 bases from J, the junction contained 7 bases not matched to a gene. Germline V gives CDR1 SEHNR, CDR2 FQNEAQ (reference sequence). CDR3 length: 15 amino acids. Using reference TRBV7-9 and TRBJ1-5 for the parts outside the CDR3, the full variable domain is DTGVSQNPRHKITKRGQNVTFRCDPISEHNRLYWYRQTLGQGPEFLTYFQNEAQLEKSRLLSDRFSAERPKGSFSTLEIQRTEQGDSAMYLCASSGPGTGGQPQHFGDGTRLSIL.

The chain uses TRBV28 and TRBJ1-6; perhaps TRBD1 as D (6 bases). CDR1 MDHEN and CDR2 SYDVKM come from the germline V gene. The length of the CDR3 is 16 residues. With 6 bases removed from V and 0 bases from J, the gap between germline ends came to 12 bases. Written as DNA, the CDR3 is TGTGCCAGCAGCGACAGGTTCAGCTCCTATAATTCACCCCTCCACTTT. This gives the protein CASSDRFSSYNSPLHF.

To note about this clone: The sample carries other DNA sequences with the same CDR3. The CDR3 DNA is TGTGCCAGCAGCCAAGATCAGAACACTGAAGCTTTCTTT. Protein product: CASSQDQNTEAFF. The chain recombines TRBV14 with TRBJ1-1; D is uncertain. The V and J ends lost 0 bases and 1 base respectively, with 3 bases between them. The length of the CDR3 is 13 residues. Germline CDR1 reads SGHDN; CDR2 reads FVKESK.

The chain recombines TRBV7-9 with TRBJ2-1; a weak D match, TRBD1 (5 bases). The ends were cut back, 8 bases at V and 5 bases at J, with 19 bases in the middle. The CDR3 length is 15 residues. Germline V gene data show CDR1 as SEHNR and CDR2 as FQNEAQ (reference sequence). The CDR3 here is CASPPQDTRDNEQFF. The CDR3 DNA sequence: TGTGCCAGCCCCCCGCAGGACACTCGAGACAATGAGCAGTTCTTC.

This clone was counted between two and nine times. This chain joins TRBV6-6 and TRBJ1-5; 9 positions match TRBD1. Germline CDR1 is MNHNY and CDR2 is SVGAGI (reference sequence). Trimming removed 9 bases from V and 4 bases from J; junction bases left unmatched: 13. This CDR3 contains 16 residues. The CDR3 bases are TGTGCCAGTCGCGATCAGAGGGGACAGGGTAATCAGCCCCAGCATTTT. This translates into CASRDQRGQGNQPQHF.

This rearrangement joins TRBV6-5 to TRBJ2-5, with 12 nucleotides matching TRBD1. CDR1 is MNHEY and CDR2 is SVGAGI in the germline V gene. The CDR3 sequence is 15 residues long. V shed 7 bases and J 3 bases; nucleotides not matched to a gene: 6. In DNA form, the CDR3 reads TGTGCCAGCAAGGGGACAGGGGGCCTGAAAGAGACCCAGTACTTC. Translated, it gives CASKGTGGLKETQYF.

The genes are TRBV18 and TRBJ1-1; no clear D. V shed 2 bases and J shed 1 base, with 11 bases lying between them. From germline, CDR1 is KGHSH and CDR2 LQKENI. The CDR3 sequence is 15 residues long. The DNA of the CDR3 is TGTGCCAGCTCACCAATAGCCCCCCAGAACACTGAAGCTTTCTTT. Protein product: CASSPIAPQNTEAFF. Combining the CDR3 with reference TRBV18 and TRBJ1-1 gives the whole variable domain NAGVMQNPRHLVRRRGQEARLRCSPMKGHSHVYWYRQLPEEGLKFMVYLQKENIIDESGMPKERFSAEFPKEGPSILRIQQVVRGDSAAYFCASSPIAPQNTEAFFGQGTRLTVV.

This chain connects TRBV5-6 to TRBJ2-1, with 8 bases fitting TRBD1. CDR3 size: 17 residues. Germline V gene sequence: CDR1 SGHDT, CDR2 YYEEEE. Trimming cost V 0 bases and J 6 bases; bases outside gene matches: 11. The CDR3 spells CASSLERTGRGVNEQFF. CDR3 sequence (DNA): TGTGCCAGCAGCTTGGAAAGGACAGGGCGAGGGGTCAATGAGCAGTTCTTC.

The chain is built from TRBV6-5 and TRBJ2-3, with 7 nucleotides matching TRBD2. The CDR3 totals 12 residues. The J segment lost 4 bases and the V segment lost 8 bases, leaving 3 bases of the junction unmatched. CDR1 MNHEY and CDR2 SVGAGI come from the germline V gene. The CDR3 DNA is TGTGCCAGCTGGGGGGGGTCAGATACGCAGTATTTT. Translation: CASWGGSDTQYF.

The V call is TRBV6-2 or TRBV6-3, the J call TRBJ1-6; TRBD1 matches 7 bases. The CDR3 is 17 amino acids. Germline V gene lookup returns CDR1 MNHEY and CDR2 SVGEGT. The trim removed 6 bases at V and 8 bases at J, leaving 16 bases unmatched. The CDR3 nucleotides read TGTGCCAGCAGCCCTAACAGGGGAAGGCCAGGAGATTCACCCCTCCACTTT. It specifies CASSPNRGRPGDSPLHF.

V usage is TRBV20-1 and J usage is TRBJ2-5, with D unresolved. The V and J ends lost 1 base and 7 bases respectively, with 7 bases between them. The CDR3 runs 11 residues. Germline CDR1 and CDR2: DFQATT and SNEGSKA (reference sequence). CDR3 amino acids: CSARVERTQYF. In nucleotides, the CDR3 is TGCAGTGCTAGAGTTGAGCGGACCCAGTACTTC.

This clone has a single count. The V gene is TRBV27, the J gene TRBJ1-3, with a weak D call TRBD1 (5 bases). Trimming shortened V by 2 bases and J by 1 base, and 6 bases separated the two germline ends. The CDR3 has 14 amino acids. Germline V lookup: CDR1 MNHEY, CDR2 SMNVEV (reference sequence). The CDR3 loop reads CASSLQGSGNTIYF. CDR3 in DNA: TGTGCCAGCAGTTTACAGGGTTCTGGAAACACCATATATTTT.

The chain combines TRBV15 with TRBJ1-2; D unclear. CDR1 is LNHNV and CDR2 is YYDKDF in the germline V gene (reference sequence). With 5 bases removed from V and 4 bases from J, the gap between germline ends came to 14 bases. The CDR3 has 14 residues. CDR3 in DNA: TGTGCCACCAGCGTTCCCCATGGACTCTATGGCTACACCTTC. It is translated as CATSVPHGLYGYTF.

This chain joins TRBV7-9 and TRBJ2-6, with D possibly TRBD1 on 5 matching bases. Germline V gene sequence: CDR1 SEHNR, CDR2 FQNEAQ (reference sequence). Trimming left V 5 bases short and J 1 base short, with 15 bases between. The CDR3 loop spans 17 amino acids. CDR3 region: CASSRQSLRSGANVLTF. DNA of the CDR3: TGTGCCAGCAGCCGACAGAGTCTAAGGTCTGGGGCCAACGTCCTGACTTTC.

This chain connects TRBV5-1 to TRBJ2-1, with TRBD1 as a possible D gene (5 bases). The CDR3 covers 16 residues. The V gene's germline CDR1 is SGHRS and CDR2 YFSETQ. V lost 4 bases, J lost 0 bases, and 14 bases lay in between. The DNA of the CDR3 is TGCGCCAGCAGCGTCACAGGTACCCCCTCCTACAATGAGCAGTTCTTC. Its translation: CASSVTGTPSYNEQFF.

The rearrangement joins TRBV7-2 to TRBJ2-2; the match to TRBD2 covers 13 bases. There are 18 residues in the CDR3. CDR1 and CDR2 (germline): SGHTA, FQGNSA. V lost 1 base to trimming and J lost 3 bases; unmatched junction nucleotides: 5. The CDR3 loop reads CASSLGTLAGGYTGELFF. CDR3 DNA sequence: TGTGCCAGCAGCTTAGGCACACTAGCGGGGGGGTACACCGGGGAGCTGTTTTTT.

The chain carries TRBV19 and TRBJ2-5; 8 nucleotides line up with TRBD1. The V gene's germline CDR1 is LNHDA and CDR2 SQIVND (reference sequence). Trimming removed 9 bases from V and 2 bases from J; junction bases left unmatched: 8. This CDR3 spans 14 amino acids. CDR3 residues: CASRTGNAQETQYF. For the CDR3, the DNA is TGTGCCAGCCGGACAGGGAACGCACAAGAGACCCAGTACTTC.

In this sample, this clone turned up once. The chain joins TRBV11-3 to TRBJ2-7; 9 nucleotides line up with TRBD1. J was trimmed by 4 bases and V by 5 bases; bases with no gene match: 6. The CDR3 is 14 residues long. Per the germline V gene, CDR1 is SGHNT and CDR2 is YENEEA. DNA for the CDR3: TGTGCCAGCAGCCCATCCGGGACAGGGTACGAGCAGTACTTC. Its protein product is CASSPSGTGYEQYF.

This clone appeared a few times. This rearrangement joins TRBV15 to TRBJ2-3; the match to TRBD1 covers 7 bases. V shed 0 bases, J shed 0 bases, and the junction held 0 bases outside the gene matches. The CDR3 is 15 amino acids. Germline CDR1 is LNHNV and CDR2 is YYDKDF (reference sequence). CDR3 region: CATSREQGSTDTQYF. The CDR3 nucleotides read TGTGCCACCAGCAGAGAACAGGGGAGCACAGATACGCAGTATTTT. The full variable domain, completed using reference TRBV15 and TRBJ2-3, is DAMVIQNPRYQVTQFGKPVTLSCSQTLNHNVMYWYQQKSSQAPKLLFHYYDKDFNNEADTPDNFQSRRPNTSFCFLDIRSPGLGDTAMYLCATSREQGSTDTQYFGPGTRLTVL.